Below, one TCR beta chain is given with its context. This entry belongs to a study of shared clonotypes between healthy human individuals. This table comes from immunoSEQ multiplex PCR, and its TCRdb copy is limited to in-frame clones, with some not included. The profile shows millions of clones, roughly nine tenths of them singletons. The CDR3 loop spans 16 amino acids. Germline CDR1 reads SGHDT; CDR2 reads YYEEEE. V lost 0 bases and J lost 3, with 13 bases in between. The sequence was obtained from a young man in good health. This sequence joins TRBV5-6 and TRBJ2-1, with a tentative D call TRBD2 (5 bases). Sequenced sample: naive CD4+ T cells sorted from blood. The subset is: CD45RA+ positively selected. The CDR3 sequence is CASSLGPGVGYNEQFF. Written as DNA, the CDR3 is TGTGCCAGCAGCTTGGGACCCGGGGTCGGCTACAATGAGCAGTTCTTC.